This TCR beta chain is from a study of blood T cell repertoires in COVID-19. Which cohort a participant joined came from the clinical history participants gave. This clone has a single count. The data were produced by immunoSEQ multiplex PCR, yet TCRdb's version contains in-frame clones alone and is incomplete. This table holds some 140,000 clones, roughly 80% found once. The CDR3 spans 15 residues. Trimming removed 3 bases from V and 4 bases from J; junction bases left unmatched: 7. From germline, CDR1 is SGDLS and CDR2 YYNGEE. This receptor was obtained from a man between 25 and 39 years old who had recovered from COVID-19. This chain joins TRBV9 and TRBJ1-1; TRBD1 aligns across 9 bases. The sequenced material came from PBMCs or T cells enriched from blood (not recorded which). The CDR3 here is CASSGSRDRVTEAFF. In DNA, the CDR3 is TGTGCCAGCAGCGGATCTCGGGACAGGGTCACTGAAGCTTTCTTT.